The subject of this entry is one T cell receptor beta chain. What it binds is not known. CDR3 length: 15 residues. Germline lookup yields CDR1 SGHRS and CDR2 YFSETQ. Germline trimming cut 0 bases from V and 5 bases from J; bases unmatched to any gene: 4. Runs used v3.0 of the immunoSEQ assay and were done at survey level. Sequencing was performed with immunoSEQ multiplex PCR; in TCRdb, only in-frame clones are kept and a portion is missing. The sample lists about 28,000 clones, roughly 89% seen once, with 3.6% in the top ten. The data belong to a study of long-term antiretroviral therapy in people with HIV. Overall study context: In the earliest collections, sampling predates the 2015 immediate-ART recommendation by about a decade.

General study points: For ART adherence, viral resistance and therapy changes, no data were available. Pre-ART-expanded clones dominated the repertoire at all time points.

Per individual, the PBMC samples numbered at least one pre-ART and at least two post-ART. The source is a woman in her late teens or twenties with HIV. The V gene is TRBV5-1, the J gene TRBJ1-1; 10 nucleotides match TRBD1. The sample here was unsorted PBMCs, taken 1.8 years after starting antiretroviral therapy. The DNA for the CDR3 is TGCGCCAGCAGCTTGGCTGGGACAGGGGCGACTGAAGCTTTCTTT. Translated: CASSLAGTGATEAFF.